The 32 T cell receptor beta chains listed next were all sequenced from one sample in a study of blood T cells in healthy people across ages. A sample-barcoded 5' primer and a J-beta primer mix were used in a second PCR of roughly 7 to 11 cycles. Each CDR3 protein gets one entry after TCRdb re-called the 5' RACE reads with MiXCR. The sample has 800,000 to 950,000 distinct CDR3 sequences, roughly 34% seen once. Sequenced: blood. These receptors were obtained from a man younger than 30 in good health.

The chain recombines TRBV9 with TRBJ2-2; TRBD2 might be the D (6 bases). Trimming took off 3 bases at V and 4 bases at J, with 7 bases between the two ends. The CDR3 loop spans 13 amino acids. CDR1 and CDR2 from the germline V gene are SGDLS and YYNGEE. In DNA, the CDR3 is TGTGCCAGCAGCGCGGGGGTCACCGGGGAGCTGTTTTTT. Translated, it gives CASSAGVTGELFF.

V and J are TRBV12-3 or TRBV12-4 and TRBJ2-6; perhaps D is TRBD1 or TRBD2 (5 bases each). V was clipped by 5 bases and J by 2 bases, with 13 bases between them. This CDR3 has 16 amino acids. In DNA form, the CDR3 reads TGTGCCAGCAGTCCCGAGGTGGGGGCTGGGGCCAACGTCCTGACTTTC. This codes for CASSPEVGAGANVLTF.

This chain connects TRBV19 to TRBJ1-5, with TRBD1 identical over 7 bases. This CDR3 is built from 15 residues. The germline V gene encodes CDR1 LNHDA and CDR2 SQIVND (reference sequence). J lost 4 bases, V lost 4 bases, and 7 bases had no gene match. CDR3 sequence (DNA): TGTGCCAGTAGTAACCGGGACAGCCCAAATCAGCCCCAGCATTTT. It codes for CASSNRDSPNQPQHF. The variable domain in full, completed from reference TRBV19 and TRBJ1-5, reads DGGITQSPKYLFRKEGQNVTLSCEQNLNHDAMYWYRQDPGQGLRLIYYSQIVNDFQKGDIAEGYSVSREKKESFPLTVTSAQKNPTAFYLCASSNRDSPNQPQHFGDGTRLSIL.

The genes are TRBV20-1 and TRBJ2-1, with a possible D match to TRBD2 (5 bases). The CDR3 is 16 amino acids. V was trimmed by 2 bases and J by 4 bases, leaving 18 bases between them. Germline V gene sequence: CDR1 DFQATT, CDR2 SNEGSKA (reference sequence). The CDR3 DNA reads TGCAGTGCTAGAAAAAGGGAGTTCGACGCGTACAATGAGCAGTTCTTC. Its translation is CSARKREFDAYNEQFF.

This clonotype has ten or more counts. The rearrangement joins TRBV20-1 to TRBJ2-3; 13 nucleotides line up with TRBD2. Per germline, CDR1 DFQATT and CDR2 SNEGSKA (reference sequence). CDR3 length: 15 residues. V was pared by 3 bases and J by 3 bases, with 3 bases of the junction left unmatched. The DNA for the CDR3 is TGCAGTGCTAGGGGGACTAGCGGGATGACAGATACGCAGTATTTT. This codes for CSARGTSGMTDTQYF.

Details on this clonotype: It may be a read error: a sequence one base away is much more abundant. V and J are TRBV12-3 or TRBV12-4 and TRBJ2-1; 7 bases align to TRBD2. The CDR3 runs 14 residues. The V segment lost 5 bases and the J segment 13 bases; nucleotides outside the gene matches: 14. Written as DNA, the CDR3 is TGTGCCAGCAGTCGACGGGAAGGGCGGGAGACCCAGTTCTTC. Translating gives CASSRREGRETQFF.

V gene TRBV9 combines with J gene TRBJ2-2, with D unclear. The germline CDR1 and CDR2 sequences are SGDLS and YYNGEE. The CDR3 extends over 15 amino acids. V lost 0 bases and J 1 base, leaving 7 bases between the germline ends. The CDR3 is CASSVGQLNTGELFF. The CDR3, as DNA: TGTGCCAGCAGCGTAGGGCAGCTGAACACCGGGGAGCTGTTTTTT.

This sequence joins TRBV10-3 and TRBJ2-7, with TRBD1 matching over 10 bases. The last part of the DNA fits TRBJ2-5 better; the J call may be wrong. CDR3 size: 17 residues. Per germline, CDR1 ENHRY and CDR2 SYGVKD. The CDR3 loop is CAISESISGQGMETQYF. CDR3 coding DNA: TGTGCCATCAGTGAGTCGATATCGGGACAGGGGATGGAGACCCAGTACTTC.

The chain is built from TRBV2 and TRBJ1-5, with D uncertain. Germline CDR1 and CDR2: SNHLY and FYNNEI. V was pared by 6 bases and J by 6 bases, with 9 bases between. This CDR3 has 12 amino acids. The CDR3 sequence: CASRPVAQPQHF. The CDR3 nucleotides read TGTGCCAGCAGGCCTGTGGCTCAGCCCCAGCATTTT. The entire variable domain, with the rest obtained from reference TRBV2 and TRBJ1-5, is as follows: EPEVTQTPSHQVTQMGQEVILRCVPISNHLYFYWYRQILGQKVEFLVSFYNNEISEKSEIFDDQFSVERPDGSNFTLKIRSTKLEDSAMYFCASRPVAQPQHFGDGTRLSIL.

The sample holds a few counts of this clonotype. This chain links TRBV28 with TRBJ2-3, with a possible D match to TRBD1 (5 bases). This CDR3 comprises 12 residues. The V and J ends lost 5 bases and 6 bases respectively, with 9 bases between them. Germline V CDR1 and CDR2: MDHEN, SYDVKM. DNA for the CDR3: TGTGCCAGCAGTCCTTACAGGGATACGCAGTATTTT. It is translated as CASSPYRDTQYF.

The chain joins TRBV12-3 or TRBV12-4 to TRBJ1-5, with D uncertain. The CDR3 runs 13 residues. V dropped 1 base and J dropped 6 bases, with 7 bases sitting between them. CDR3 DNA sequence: TGTGCCAGCAGTTTAGAAGGGATTCAGCCCCAGCATTTT. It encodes CASSLEGIQPQHF.

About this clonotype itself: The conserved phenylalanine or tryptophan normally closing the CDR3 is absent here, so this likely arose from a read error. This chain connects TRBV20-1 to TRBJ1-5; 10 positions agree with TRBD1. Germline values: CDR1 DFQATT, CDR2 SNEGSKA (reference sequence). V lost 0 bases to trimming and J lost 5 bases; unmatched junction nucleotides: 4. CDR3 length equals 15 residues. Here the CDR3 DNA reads TGCAGTGCTAGAGATGTAGGACAGGGGGATCAGCCCCAGCATTCT. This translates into CSARDVGQGDQPQHS.

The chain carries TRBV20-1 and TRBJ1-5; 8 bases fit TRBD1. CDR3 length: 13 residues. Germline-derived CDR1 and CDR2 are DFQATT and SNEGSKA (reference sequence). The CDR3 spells CNVSRGRDQPQHF. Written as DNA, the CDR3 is TGCAATGTAAGCAGGGGGCGCGATCAGCCCCAGCATTTT.

This chain's CDR3 is CASSLLDRANEKLFF. For the CDR3, the DNA is TGTGCCAGCAGTTTACTGGACAGAGCTAATGAAAAACTGTTTTTT. The chain combines TRBV12-3 or TRBV12-4 with TRBJ1-4; a weak D match, TRBD1 (6 bases). This CDR3 spans 15 amino acids. V lost 2 bases and J 3 bases, leaving 10 bases between the germline ends.

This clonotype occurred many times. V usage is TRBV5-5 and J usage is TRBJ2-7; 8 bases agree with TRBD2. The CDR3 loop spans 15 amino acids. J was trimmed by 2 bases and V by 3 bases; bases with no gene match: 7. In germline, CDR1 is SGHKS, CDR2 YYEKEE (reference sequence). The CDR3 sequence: CASSSGGPITYEQYF. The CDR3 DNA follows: TGTGCCAGCAGCTCGGGGGGGCCCATTACCTACGAGCAGTACTTC.

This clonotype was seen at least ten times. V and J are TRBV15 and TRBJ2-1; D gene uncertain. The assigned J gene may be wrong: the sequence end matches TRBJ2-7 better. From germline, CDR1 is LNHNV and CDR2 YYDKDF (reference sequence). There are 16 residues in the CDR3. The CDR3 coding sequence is TGTGCCACCAGCAGAGAAAACCGAACAAGATACAATGAGCAGTACTTC. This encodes CATSRENRTRYNEQYF.

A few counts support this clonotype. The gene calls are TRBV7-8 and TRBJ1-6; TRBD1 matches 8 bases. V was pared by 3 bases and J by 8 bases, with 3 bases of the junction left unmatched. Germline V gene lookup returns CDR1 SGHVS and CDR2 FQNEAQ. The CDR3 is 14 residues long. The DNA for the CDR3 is TGTGCCAGCAGCTTGCGGACAGGGTATTCACCCCTCCACTTT. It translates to CASSLRTGYSPLHF.

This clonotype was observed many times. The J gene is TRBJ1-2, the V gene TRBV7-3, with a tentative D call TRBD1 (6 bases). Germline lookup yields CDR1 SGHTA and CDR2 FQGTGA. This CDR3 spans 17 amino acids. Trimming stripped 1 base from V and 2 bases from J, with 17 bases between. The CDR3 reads CASSLRGGRDNNYGYTF. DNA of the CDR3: TGTGCCAGCAGCTTAAGGGGGGGGAGGGACAACAACTATGGCTACACCTTC.

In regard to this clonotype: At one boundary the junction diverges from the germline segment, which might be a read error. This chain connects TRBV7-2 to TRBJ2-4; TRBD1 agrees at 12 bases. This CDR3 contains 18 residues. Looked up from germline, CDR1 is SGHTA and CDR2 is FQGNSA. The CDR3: CASGLGDRGRVVKNIQYF. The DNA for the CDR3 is TGTGCCAGCGGCTTAGGGGACAGGGGGCGTGTGGTCAAAAACATTCAGTACTTC.

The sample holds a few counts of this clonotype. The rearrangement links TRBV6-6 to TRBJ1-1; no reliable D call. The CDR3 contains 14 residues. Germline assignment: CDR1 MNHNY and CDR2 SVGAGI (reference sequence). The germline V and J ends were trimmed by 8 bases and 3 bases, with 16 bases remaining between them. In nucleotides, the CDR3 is TGTGCCAGCTCCTATCGCCCTGGGGACACTGAAGCTTTCTTT. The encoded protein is CASSYRPGDTEAFF.

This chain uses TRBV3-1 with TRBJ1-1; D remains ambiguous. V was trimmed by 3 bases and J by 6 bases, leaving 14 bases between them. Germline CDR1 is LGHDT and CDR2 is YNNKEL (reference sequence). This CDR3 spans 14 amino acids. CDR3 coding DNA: TGTGCCAGCAGCCAGAATCGGTTAACGGCTGAAGCTTTCTTT. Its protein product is CASSQNRLTAEAFF.

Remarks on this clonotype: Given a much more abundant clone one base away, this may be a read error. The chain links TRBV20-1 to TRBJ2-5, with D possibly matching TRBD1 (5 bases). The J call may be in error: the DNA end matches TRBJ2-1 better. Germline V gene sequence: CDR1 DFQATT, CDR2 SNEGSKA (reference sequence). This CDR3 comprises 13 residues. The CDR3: CSANDRTQETQFF. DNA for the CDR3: TGCAGTGCCAATGACAGAACCCAAGAGACCCAGTTCTTC.

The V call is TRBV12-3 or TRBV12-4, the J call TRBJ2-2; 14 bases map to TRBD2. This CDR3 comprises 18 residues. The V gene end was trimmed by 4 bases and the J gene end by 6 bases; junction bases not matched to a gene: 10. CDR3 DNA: TGTGCCAGCAGTTCCCGACTAGCGGGGGGGTTGCCGGCCGGGGAGCTGTTTTTT. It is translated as CASSSRLAGGLPAGELFF.

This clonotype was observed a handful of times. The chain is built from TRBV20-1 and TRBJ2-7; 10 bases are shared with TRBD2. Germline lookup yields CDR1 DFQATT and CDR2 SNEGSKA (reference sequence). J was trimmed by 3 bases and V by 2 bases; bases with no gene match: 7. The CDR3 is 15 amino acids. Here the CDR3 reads CSARMSGRAFYEQYF. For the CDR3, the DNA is TGCAGTGCTAGAATGAGCGGGAGGGCCTTCTACGAGCAGTACTTC.

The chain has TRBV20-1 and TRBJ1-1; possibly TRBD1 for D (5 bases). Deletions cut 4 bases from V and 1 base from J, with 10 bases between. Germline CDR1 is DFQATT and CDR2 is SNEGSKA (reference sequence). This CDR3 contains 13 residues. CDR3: CSATGTANTEAFF. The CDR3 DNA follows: TGCAGTGCTACCGGGACCGCGAACACTGAAGCTTTCTTT.

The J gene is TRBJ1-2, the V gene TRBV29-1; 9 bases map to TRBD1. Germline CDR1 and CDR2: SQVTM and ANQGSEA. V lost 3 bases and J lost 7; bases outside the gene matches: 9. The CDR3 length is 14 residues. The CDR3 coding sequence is TGCAGCGTTGAGGGAGGTGACAGGGGGTCTGGCTACACCTTC. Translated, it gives CSVEGGDRGSGYTF.

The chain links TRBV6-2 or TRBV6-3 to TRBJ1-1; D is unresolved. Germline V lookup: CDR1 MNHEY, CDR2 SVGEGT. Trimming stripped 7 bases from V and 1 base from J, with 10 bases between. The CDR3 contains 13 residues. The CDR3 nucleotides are TGTGCCAGCATTGGAGGGAAGAACACTGAAGCTTTCTTT. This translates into CASIGGKNTEAFF.

The CDR3 bases are TGCAGTGCCAACCCGGGACAGGGGGCGGACACTGAAGCTTTCTTT. Translated, it gives CSANPGQGADTEAFF. This chain joins TRBV20-1 and TRBJ1-1; 12 bases are a match to TRBD1. The trim removed 6 bases at V and 3 bases at J, leaving 8 bases unmatched. The germline gives CDR1 DFQATT, CDR2 SNEGSKA (reference sequence). This CDR3 comprises 15 residues.

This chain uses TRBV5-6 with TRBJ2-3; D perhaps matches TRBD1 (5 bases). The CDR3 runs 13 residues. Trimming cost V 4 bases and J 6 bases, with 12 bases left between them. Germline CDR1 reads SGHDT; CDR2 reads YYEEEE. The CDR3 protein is CASSRDSSDTQYF. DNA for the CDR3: TGTGCCAGCAGCCGCGACAGCTCGGATACGCAGTATTTT.

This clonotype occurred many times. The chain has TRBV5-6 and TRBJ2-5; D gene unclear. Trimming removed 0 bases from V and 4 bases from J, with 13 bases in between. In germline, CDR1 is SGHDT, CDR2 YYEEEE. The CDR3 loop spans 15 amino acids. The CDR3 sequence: CASSLAGLARETQYF. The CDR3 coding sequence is TGTGCCAGCAGCTTGGCGGGCTTGGCGAGAGAGACCCAGTACTTC.

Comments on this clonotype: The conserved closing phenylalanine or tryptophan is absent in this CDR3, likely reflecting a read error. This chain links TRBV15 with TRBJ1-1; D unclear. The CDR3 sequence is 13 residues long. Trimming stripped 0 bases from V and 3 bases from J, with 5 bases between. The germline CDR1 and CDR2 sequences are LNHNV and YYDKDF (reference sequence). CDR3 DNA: TGTGCCACCAGCAGAGATCGGTACACTGAAGCTTTCTAT. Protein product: CATSRDRYTEAFY.

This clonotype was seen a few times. The CDR3 is CSARAGQGENQPQHF. In DNA form, the CDR3 reads TGCAGTGCTAGAGCCGGGCAGGGAGAAAATCAGCCCCAGCATTTT. The chain employs TRBV20-1 and TRBJ1-5, with D possibly TRBD1 on 5 matching bases. The CDR3 has 15 residues. V lost 1 base and J lost 4, with 14 bases in between. Germline loops: CDR1 DFQATT, CDR2 SNEGSKA (reference sequence).